The 7 T cell receptor beta chains reported below all come from one sample, sequenced in a study of cytomegalovirus exposure and HLA in healthy donors. The PCR used 60 Vbeta and 13 Jbeta primers. The protocol was immunoSEQ multiplex PCR, while the TCRdb copy is restricted to in-frame clones and leaves out a portion. The profile covers around 100,000 clones, with around 77% appearing a single time and 5.4% taken by the ten largest. Source material: PBMCs. The receptors stem from a woman in her twenties or thirties in good health and CMV-seropositive.

A few counts support this clone. This chain uses TRBV5-1 with TRBJ2-5; 11 bases align to TRBD1. The end of the DNA is better explained by TRBJ2-7, so the J call may be wrong. The CDR3 is 15 amino acids. CDR1 is SGHRS and CDR2 is YFSETQ in the germline V gene. The CDR3 protein is CASSSEDRGLYEQYF. DNA for the CDR3: TGCGCCAGCAGCTCCGAGGACAGGGGGCTATACGAGCAGTACTTC.

This sequence joins TRBV5-1 and TRBJ1-1; no definite D call. V was trimmed by 0 bases and J by 4 bases, leaving 13 bases between them. Germline lookup yields CDR1 SGHRS and CDR2 YFSETQ. The CDR3 is made up of 15 amino acids. For the CDR3, the DNA is TGCGCCAGCAGCTTGGACCAAGTTGGGAGCACTGAAGCTTTCTTT. Translating it yields CASSLDQVGSTEAFF.

The rearrangement links TRBV6-5 to TRBJ2-7, with D unresolved. Looked up from germline, CDR1 is MNHEY and CDR2 is SVGAGI. The length of the CDR3 is 13 residues. Trimming took off 2 bases at V and 4 bases at J, with 9 bases between the two ends. This CDR3 is CASSYGPRYEQYF. CDR3 nucleotides: TGTGCCAGCAGTTACGGTCCGAGATACGAGCAGTACTTC.

The rearrangement links TRBV19 to TRBJ2-1, with D possibly matching TRBD1 (6 bases). The CDR3 has 12 amino acids. Germline-derived CDR1 and CDR2 are LNHDA and SQIVND (reference sequence). V dropped 7 bases and J dropped 5 bases, with 9 bases sitting between them. CDR3 amino acids: CASTRGNNEQFF. In DNA, the CDR3 is TGTGCCAGTACGAGGGGGAACAATGAGCAGTTCTTC.

This chain connects TRBV30 to TRBJ2-1; 9 nucleotides align to TRBD2. The CDR3 spans 14 residues. After removal of 4 bases from V and 6 bases from J, the junction contained 7 bases not matched to a gene. Germline V lookup: CDR1 GTSNPN, CDR2 SVGIG (reference sequence). The CDR3 DNA follows: TGTGCCTGGATAGGAAGCGGGGGGCCCAATGAGCAGTTCTTC. It encodes CAWIGSGGPNEQFF.

The chain combines TRBV7-2 with TRBJ2-3; D is possibly TRBD2 (5 bases). V shed 4 bases and J shed 5 bases, with 19 bases lying between them. CDR1 is SGHTA, CDR2 FQGNSA, per germline. This CDR3 has 16 residues. This chain's CDR3 is CASSSPGAALLDTQYF. The CDR3, as DNA: TGTGCCAGCAGCTCCCCAGGAGCGGCCCTTCTAGATACGCAGTATTTT.

The genes are TRBV5-6 and TRBJ1-2, with TRBD1 matching over 9 bases. The CDR3 is 14 amino acids. CDR1 and CDR2 (germline): SGHDT, YYEEEE. V trimming: 2 bases; J trimming: 7 bases; junction bases outside the gene matches: 6. For the CDR3, the DNA is TGTGCCAGCAGCTTTGGACAGGGGAATAGTGGCTACACCTTC. It codes for CASSFGQGNSGYTF.